The rows below give T cell receptor beta chains drawn from one sample of a study of blood T cell repertoires in COVID-19. Profiled with immunoSEQ multiplex PCR; TCRdb holds only in-frame clones, not every one. The data hold around 450,000 clones, with roughly 91% observed a single time. Sequenced input: peripheral blood. The origin of the receptors is a woman aged 25 to 39 with acute or convalescent COVID-19. The CDR3 runs from the conserved cysteine through the conserved F or W. Each record gives: clone size, D gene, V gene, J gene, CDR3 DNA, CDR3 protein. The D gene is left open where the match is weak. For some rows the clone size is stated as once, few or many, or as a class when expanded; others skip it.

size: once; D: .; V: TRBV20-1; J: TRBJ2-3; DNA: TGCAGTGCTAGTAGAGAGGGATCTGCGCAGTATTTT; CDR3: CSASREGSAQYF
size: .; D: TRBD2; V: TRBV11-3; J: TRBJ2-7; DNA: TGTGCCAGCAGCTCCGGGACTAGCGGGGTTTACGAGCAGTACTTC; CDR3: CASSSGTSGVYEQYF
size: .; D: .; V: TRBV29-1; J: TRBJ2-7; DNA: TGCAGCGTTGGTCTTACTCACCCGCGAGGCTACGAGCAGTACTTC; CDR3: CSVGLTHPRGYEQYF
size: few; D: TRBD2; V: TRBV5-1; J: TRBJ2-1; DNA: TGCGCCAGCAGAGGTAGCGGGGTCTACAATGAGCAGTTCTTC; CDR3: CASRGSGVYNEQFF
size: .; D: TRBD2; V: TRBV7-9; J: TRBJ2-2; DNA: TGTGCCAGCAGCTTAGAGTTCCTAGCGGGGGGCCTTAACACCGGGGAGCTGTTTTTT; CDR3: CASSLEFLAGGLNTGELFF
size: .; D: .; V: TRBV30; J: TRBJ1-5; DNA: TGTGCCTGGAGTTCTCCCGGGGTGGAGAAGCCCCAGCATTTT; CDR3: CAWSSPGVEKPQHF
size: .; D: .; V: TRBV4-1; J: TRBJ2-7; DNA: TGCGCCAGCAGCCAAGGGCAGGGAATGAGGGAGCAGTACTTC; CDR3: CASSQGQGMREQYF
size: .; D: TRBD1; V: TRBV3-1/TRBV3-2; J: TRBJ1-6; DNA: TGTGCCAGCAGTATGGGGGACAGGGATAATTCACCCCTCCACTTT; CDR3: CASSMGDRDNSPLHF
size: .; D: TRBD2; V: TRBV5-1; J: TRBJ2-1; DNA: TGCGCCAGCAGTCCAAGCGGGGGAGTCGACAATGAGCAGTTCTTC; CDR3: CASSPSGGVDNEQFF
size: .; D: .; V: TRBV10-3; J: TRBJ1-3; DNA: TGTGCCACCGAAAGGGGATCCTCTGGAAACACCATATATTTT; CDR3: CATERGSSGNTIYF
size: .; D: .; V: TRBV4-1; J: TRBJ1-5; DNA: TGCGCCAGCAGCCAAGGTTTTGGCATCGGGTATTATCAGCCCCAGCATTTT; CDR3: CASSQGFGIGYYQPQHF
size: once; D: TRBD2; V: TRBV19; J: TRBJ2-3; DNA: TGTGCCAGTAGTCCCACTCGCGGGGGGGCCATTCCGCATGGTACGCAGTATTTT; CDR3: CASSPTRGGAIPHGTQYF
size: once; D: .; V: TRBV7-2; J: TRBJ1-1; DNA: TGTGCCAGCAGCTTAGCGCGCTGGACAGCCGAAGCTTTCTTT; CDR3: CASSLARWTAEAFF
size: .; D: TRBD1; V: TRBV2; J: TRBJ1-5; DNA: TGTGCCAGCAGTCCAGGACAGGGGAATCAGCCCCAGCATTTT; CDR3: CASSPGQGNQPQHF
size: .; D: TRBD2; V: TRBV2; J: TRBJ2-3; DNA: TGTGCCAGCACCAAAACCCGACTAGCGGGGGGGCGGGGAGATACGCAGTATTTT; CDR3: CASTKTRLAGGRGDTQYF
size: .; D: .; V: TRBV5-4; J: TRBJ2-2; DNA: TGTGCCAGCAGCCATCTTTGGGACTGGGGCACCGGGGAGCTGTTTTTT; CDR3: CASSHLWDWGTGELFF